This record covers a single T cell receptor (beta chain). The germline V gene encodes CDR1 MRHNA and CDR2 SNTAGT. With 3 bases removed from V and 2 bases from J, the gap between germline ends came to 15 bases. The CDR3 contains 16 residues. Profiling relied on immunoSEQ multiplex PCR, and the TCRdb table lists in-frame clones only, not all of them. The sample holds fewer than 95,000 clones, around 72% seen once. The sample comes from a study of blood T cell repertoires in COVID-19. Across the study: Sample material is recorded as cDNA or gDNA derived from T cells, B-cell-depleted T cells, or PBMCs.

The V call is TRBV6-4, the J call TRBJ2-3; a possible D gene is TRBD1 (6 bases). The sample taken for sequencing was peripheral blood. The sequence was collected from an elderly woman with acute or convalescent COVID-19. The CDR3 reads CASSERQSGDTDTQYF. The DNA of the CDR3 is TGTGCCAGCAGTGAAAGACAGTCAGGGGACACAGATACGCAGTATTTT.